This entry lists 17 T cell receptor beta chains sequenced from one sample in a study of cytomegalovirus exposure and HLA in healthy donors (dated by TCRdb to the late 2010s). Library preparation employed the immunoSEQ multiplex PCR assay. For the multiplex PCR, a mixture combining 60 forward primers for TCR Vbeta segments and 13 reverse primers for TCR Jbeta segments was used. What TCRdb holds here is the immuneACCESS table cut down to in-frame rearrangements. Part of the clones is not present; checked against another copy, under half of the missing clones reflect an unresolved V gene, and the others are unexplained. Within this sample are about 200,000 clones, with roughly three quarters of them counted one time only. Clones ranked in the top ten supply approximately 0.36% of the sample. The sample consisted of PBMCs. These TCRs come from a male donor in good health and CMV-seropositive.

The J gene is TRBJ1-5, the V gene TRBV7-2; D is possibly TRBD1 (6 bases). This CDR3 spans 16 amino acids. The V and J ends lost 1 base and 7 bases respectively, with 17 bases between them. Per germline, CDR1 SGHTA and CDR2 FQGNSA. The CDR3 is CASSLESTGPGQPQHF. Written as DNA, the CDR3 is TGTGCCAGCAGCTTAGAGTCGACAGGCCCAGGACAGCCCCAGCATTTT.

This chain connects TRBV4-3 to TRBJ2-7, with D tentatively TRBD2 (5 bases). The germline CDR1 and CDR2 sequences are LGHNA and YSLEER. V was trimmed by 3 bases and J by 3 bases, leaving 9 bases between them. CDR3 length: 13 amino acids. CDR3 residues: CASSQGVYYEQYF. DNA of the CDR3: TGCGCCAGCAGCCAGGGAGTCTACTACGAGCAGTACTTC.

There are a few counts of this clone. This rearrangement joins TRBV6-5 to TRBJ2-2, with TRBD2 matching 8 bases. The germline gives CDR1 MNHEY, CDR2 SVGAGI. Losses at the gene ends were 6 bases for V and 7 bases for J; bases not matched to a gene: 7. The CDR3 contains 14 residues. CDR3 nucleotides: TGTGCCAGCAGCCGGGGGGGGGCCGGCGGGGAGCTGTTTTTT. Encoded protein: CASSRGGAGGELFF.

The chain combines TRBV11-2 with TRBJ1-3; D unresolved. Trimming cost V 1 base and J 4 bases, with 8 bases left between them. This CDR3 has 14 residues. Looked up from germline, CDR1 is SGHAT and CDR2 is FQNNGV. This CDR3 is CASSLVGLGNTIYF. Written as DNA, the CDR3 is TGTGCCAGCAGCTTAGTCGGGTTGGGAAACACCATATATTTT.

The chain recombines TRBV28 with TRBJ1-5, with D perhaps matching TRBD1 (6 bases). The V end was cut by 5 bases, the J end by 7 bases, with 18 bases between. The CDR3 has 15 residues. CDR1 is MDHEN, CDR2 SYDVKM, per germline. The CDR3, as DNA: TGTGCCAGCAGTATCCGGGATTCAAGGGGGCAGCCCCAGCATTTT. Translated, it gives CASSIRDSRGQPQHF.

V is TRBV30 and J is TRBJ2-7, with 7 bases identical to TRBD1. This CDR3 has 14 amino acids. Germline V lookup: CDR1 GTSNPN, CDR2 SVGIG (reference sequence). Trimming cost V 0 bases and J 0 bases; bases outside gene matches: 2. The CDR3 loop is CAWSVGGASYEQYF. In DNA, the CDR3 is TGTGCCTGGAGTGTAGGGGGCGCCTCCTACGAGCAGTACTTC.

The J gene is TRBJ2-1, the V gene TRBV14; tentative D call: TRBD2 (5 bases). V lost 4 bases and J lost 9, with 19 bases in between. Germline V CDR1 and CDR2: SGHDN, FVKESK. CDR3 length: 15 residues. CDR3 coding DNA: TGTGCCAGCAGCCTGACACCGGGAATCGGAGGTGAGCAGTTCTTC. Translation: CASSLTPGIGGEQFF.

The CDR3 sequence is CASREPTGELFF. CDR3 nucleotide sequence: TGTGCCAGCAGGGAGCCGACCGGGGAGCTGTTTTTT. The chain combines TRBV6-5 with TRBJ2-2; no clear D gene. The CDR3 has 12 residues. The V end lost 6 bases, the J end lost 5 bases, and 7 bases lay between the germline ends. Germline CDR1 reads MNHEY; CDR2 reads SVGAGI.

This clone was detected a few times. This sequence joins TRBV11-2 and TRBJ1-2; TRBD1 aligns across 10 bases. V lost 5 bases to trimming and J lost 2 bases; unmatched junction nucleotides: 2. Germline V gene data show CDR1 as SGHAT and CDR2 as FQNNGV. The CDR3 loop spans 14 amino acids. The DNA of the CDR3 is TGTGCCAGCAGCCCGGGACAGGGGAACTATGGCTACACCTTC. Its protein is CASSPGQGNYGYTF.

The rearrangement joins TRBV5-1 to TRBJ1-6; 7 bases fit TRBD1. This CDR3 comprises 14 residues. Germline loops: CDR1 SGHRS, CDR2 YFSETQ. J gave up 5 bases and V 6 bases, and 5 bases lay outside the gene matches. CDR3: CASTKGQNNSPLHF. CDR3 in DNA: TGCGCCAGCACCAAGGGACAGAATAATTCACCCCTCCACTTT.

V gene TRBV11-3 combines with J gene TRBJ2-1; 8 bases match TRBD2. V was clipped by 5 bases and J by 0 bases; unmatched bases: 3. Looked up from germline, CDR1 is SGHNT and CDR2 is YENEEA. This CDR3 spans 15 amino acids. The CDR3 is CASSQSGSSYNEQFF. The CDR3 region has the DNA TGTGCCAGCAGCCAAAGCGGGAGCTCCTACAATGAGCAGTTCTTC.

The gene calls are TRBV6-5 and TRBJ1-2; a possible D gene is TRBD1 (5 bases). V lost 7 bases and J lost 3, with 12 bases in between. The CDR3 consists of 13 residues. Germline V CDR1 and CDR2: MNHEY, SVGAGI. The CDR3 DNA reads TGTGCCAGCACCCCTGGCAGGGACTATGGCTACACCTTC. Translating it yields CASTPGRDYGYTF.

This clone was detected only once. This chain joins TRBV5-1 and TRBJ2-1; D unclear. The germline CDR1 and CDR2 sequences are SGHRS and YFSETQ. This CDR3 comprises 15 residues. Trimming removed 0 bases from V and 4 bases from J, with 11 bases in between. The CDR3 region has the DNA TGCGCCAGCAGCTTGGCCCCTAGTCCTTACAATGAGCAGTTCTTC. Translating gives CASSLAPSPYNEQFF.

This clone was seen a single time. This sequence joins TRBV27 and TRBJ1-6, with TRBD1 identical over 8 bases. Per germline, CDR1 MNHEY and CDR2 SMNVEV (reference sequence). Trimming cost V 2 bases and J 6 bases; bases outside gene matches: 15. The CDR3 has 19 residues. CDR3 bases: TGTGCCAGCAGTTTAGATACTCCCCAACCGGGACAGGTTAATTCACCCCTCCACTTT. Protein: CASSLDTPQPGQVNSPLHF.

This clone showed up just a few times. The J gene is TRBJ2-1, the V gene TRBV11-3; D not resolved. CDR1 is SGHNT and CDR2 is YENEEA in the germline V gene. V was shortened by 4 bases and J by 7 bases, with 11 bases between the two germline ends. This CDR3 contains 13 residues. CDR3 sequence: CASSSATGNEQFF. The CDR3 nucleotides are TGTGCCAGCAGCTCAGCGACTGGTAATGAGCAGTTCTTC.

CDR3 nucleotides: TGTGCCAGCAGCTCCGACGACAGGGGGACTTACGAGCAGTACTTC. This encodes CASSSDDRGTYEQYF. The rearrangement joins TRBV11-1 to TRBJ2-7; 9 bases align to TRBD1. The ends lost 4 bases at V and 4 bases at J; junction bases unmatched: 8. This CDR3 spans 15 amino acids. Germline V gene sequence: CDR1 SGHAT, CDR2 FQDESV (reference sequence).

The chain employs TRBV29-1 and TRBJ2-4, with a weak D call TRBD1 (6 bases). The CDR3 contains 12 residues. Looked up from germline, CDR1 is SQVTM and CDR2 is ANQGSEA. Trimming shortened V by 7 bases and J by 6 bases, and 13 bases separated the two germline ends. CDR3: CSATRGGNIQYF. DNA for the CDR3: TGCAGCGCCACGCGAGGGGGAAACATTCAGTACTTC. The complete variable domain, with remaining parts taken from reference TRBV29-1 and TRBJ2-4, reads SAVISQKPSRDICQRGTSLTIQCQVDSQVTMMFWYRQQPGQSLTLIATANQGSEATYESGFVIDKFPISRPNLTFSTLTVSNMSPEDSSIYLCSATRGGNIQYFGAGTRLSVL.